These 25 T cell receptor beta chains were all obtained from the same sample, sequenced in a study of cytomegalovirus exposure and HLA in healthy donors. PCR was performed using 60 Vbeta and 13 Jbeta primers. Produced via immunoSEQ multiplex PCR; TCRdb's table is partial and in-frame only. This sample yields 85,000 to 95,000 clones, of which approximately 63% are seen a single time; around 6.3% belongs to the top ten. Sequenced: PBMCs. Source of these receptors: a young woman in good health and CMV-seronegative.

The chain recombines TRBV6-5 with TRBJ2-3; tentatively, D is TRBD2 (6 bases). Germline CDR1 MNHEY, CDR2 SVGAGI. The germline V and J ends were trimmed by 2 bases and 2 bases, with 14 bases remaining between them. The CDR3 is 16 residues long. The CDR3 coding sequence is TGTGCCAGCAGTTACCGGGGGTCCCTACTCACAGATACGCAGTATTTT. Its translation is CASSYRGSLLTDTQYF.

The chain recombines TRBV7-2 with TRBJ1-1; tentatively, D is TRBD1 (6 bases). The CDR3 runs to 19 residues. The ends were cut back, 5 bases at V and 0 bases at J, with 25 bases in the middle. Germline CDR1 SGHTA, CDR2 FQGNSA. This CDR3 reads CASSLITGTQVPMNTEAFF. The CDR3 bases are TGTGCCAGCAGCCTAATTACCGGGACACAAGTTCCCATGAACACTGAAGCTTTCTTT.

This clone was counted between two and nine times. The chain employs TRBV7-2 and TRBJ2-1; 8 bases match TRBD2. CDR1 SGHTA and CDR2 FQGNSA come from the germline V gene. This CDR3 is built from 13 residues. Losses at the gene ends were 5 bases for V and 6 bases for J; bases not matched to a gene: 3. The CDR3 reads CASSLGTSNEQFF. The CDR3 nucleotides are TGTGCCAGCAGCCTAGGGACTAGCAATGAGCAGTTCTTC.

This clone showed up just a few times. The V call is TRBV29-1, the J call TRBJ1-1, with D unresolved. This CDR3 comprises 11 residues. Germline values: CDR1 SQVTM, CDR2 ANQGSEA. V lost 2 bases and J lost 4, with 5 bases in between. The CDR3 protein is CSVEPSTEAFF. In DNA form, the CDR3 reads TGCAGCGTTGAACCCAGCACTGAAGCTTTCTTT.

The chain uses TRBV7-9 and TRBJ2-3, with unresolved D. V gave up 5 bases and J gave up 10 bases, with 10 bases separating them. Germline V gives CDR1 SEHNR, CDR2 FQNEAQ (reference sequence). This CDR3 is 11 amino acids long. The CDR3 region is CASSADRAQYF. As DNA, the CDR3 is TGTGCCAGCAGCGCCGACCGGGCGCAGTATTTT.

This chain joins TRBV5-1 and TRBJ2-5; TRBD1 might be the D (6 bases). CDR3 length: 14 amino acids. The V and J ends lost 0 bases and 5 bases respectively, with 11 bases between them. Germline CDR1 reads SGHRS; CDR2 reads YFSETQ. In nucleotides, the CDR3 is TGCGCCAGCAGCTTGGAGGGGGAGAGGGAGACCCAGTACTTC. This encodes CASSLEGERETQYF.

The chain is built from TRBV9 and TRBJ2-3, with D hard to call. The CDR3 extends over 14 amino acids. Germline V gene sequence: CDR1 SGDLS, CDR2 YYNGEE. V lost 0 bases and J lost 2, with 7 bases in between. The CDR3 spells CASSVDLVTDTQYF. DNA for the CDR3: TGTGCCAGCAGCGTAGATCTAGTCACAGATACGCAGTATTTT.

Here the CDR3 reads CASSERGRSYEQYF. The CDR3, as DNA: TGTGCCAGCAGTGAACGTGGCAGATCCTACGAGCAGTACTTC. The V gene is TRBV6-1, the J gene TRBJ2-7; no clear D. In germline, CDR1 is MNHNS, CDR2 SASEGT. Deletions cut 2 bases from V and 1 base from J, with 9 bases between. The length of the CDR3 is 14 residues.

The rearrangement uses TRBV9 and TRBJ2-1; unclear D gene. The germline V and J ends were trimmed by 0 bases and 0 bases, with 13 bases remaining between them. The CDR3 length is 17 residues. Germline V gene data show CDR1 as SGDLS and CDR2 as YYNGEE. CDR3 in amino acids: CASSVAAAGHSYNEQFF. The CDR3 nucleotides read TGTGCCAGCAGCGTAGCTGCGGCCGGTCACTCCTACAATGAGCAGTTCTTC.

The chain has TRBV19 and TRBJ1-2; D is uncertain. In germline, CDR1 is LNHDA, CDR2 SQIVND (reference sequence). The CDR3 has 15 amino acids. Trimming cost V 1 base and J 2 bases, with 11 bases left between them. CDR3 residues: CASSIGDPGNYGYTF. The CDR3 DNA follows: TGTGCCAGTAGTATAGGAGATCCCGGGAACTATGGCTACACCTTC.

The chain has TRBV14 and TRBJ1-5; D is possibly TRBD1 (5 bases). There are 14 residues in the CDR3. Deletions cut 3 bases from V and 3 bases from J, with 9 bases between. Germline CDR1 SGHDN, CDR2 FVKESK. The CDR3 DNA is TGTGCCAGCAGCCAGCAGGGTTTCAATCAGCCCCAGCATTTT. Its protein product is CASSQQGFNQPQHF.

The chain has TRBV27 and TRBJ1-6; 11 nucleotides match TRBD1. The CDR3 has 18 residues. Unmatched junction bases numbered 11, after V lost 5 bases and J lost 5 bases. The germline V gene has CDR1 MNHEY and CDR2 SMNVEV (reference sequence). CDR3 sequence: CASSEGTGGRFDNSPLHF. The CDR3 DNA follows: TGTGCCAGCAGTGAAGGGACAGGGGGTCGATTTGATAATTCACCCCTCCACTTT.

The chain carries TRBV5-1 and TRBJ2-3; TRBD1 matches at 11 bases. The V segment lost 5 bases and the J segment 6 bases; nucleotides outside the gene matches: 11. Germline loops: CDR1 SGHRS, CDR2 YFSETQ. The CDR3 length is 16 residues. The CDR3 loop reads CASRLVGTGGSDTQYF. CDR3 DNA sequence: TGCGCCAGCAGACTGGTAGGGACAGGGGGGTCCGATACGCAGTATTTT.

The gene calls are TRBV14 and TRBJ2-3; tentatively, D is TRBD1 (6 bases). Trimming pared 1 base from V and 1 base from J, leaving 9 bases between. Germline CDR1 is SGHDN and CDR2 is FVKESK. The CDR3 runs to 15 residues. The CDR3 sequence is CASSQGGRRTDTQYF. The CDR3 bases are TGTGCCAGCAGCCAAGGGGGGCGGCGCACAGATACGCAGTATTTT.

Comments on this clone: This CDR3 is also generated by other DNA sequences in the sample. This chain connects TRBV6-5 to TRBJ2-7; 7 nucleotides match TRBD2. The germline CDR1 and CDR2 sequences are MNHEY and SVGAGI. This CDR3 spans 16 amino acids. V shed 0 bases, J shed 3 bases, and the junction held 8 bases outside the gene matches. CDR3 sequence: CASSYSGSGGLYEQYF. The CDR3 DNA sequence: TGTGCCAGCAGTTACTCTGGATCGGGGGGACTCTACGAGCAGTACTTC.

The chain has TRBV12-1 and TRBJ1-2. TRBV12-1 is a recognized pseudogene. The CDR3 spans 15 residues. Written as DNA, the CDR3 is TGTGCCAGCAGCTCGCAGCGGAGGGACCCCTATGGCTACACCTTC. Protein product: CASSSQRRDPYGYTF.

The genes are TRBV6-1 and TRBJ2-7; tentative D call: TRBD1 (5 bases). CDR1 is MNHNS, CDR2 SASEGT, per germline. Trimming took off 6 bases at V and 2 bases at J, with 14 bases between the two ends. This CDR3 contains 14 residues. The CDR3 coding sequence is TGTGCCAGCAGAGAATCAGGGTTCCCCTACGAGCAGTACTTC. It yields the protein CASRESGFPYEQYF.

The chain uses TRBV6-1 and TRBJ1-1; 8 bases fit TRBD1. CDR3 length: 14 amino acids. CDR1 is MNHNS and CDR2 is SASEGT in the germline V gene. J gave up 8 bases and V 4 bases, and 9 bases lay outside the gene matches. The CDR3 DNA follows: TGTGCCAGCAGTGGGGCAGGGGGCGGATACGAAGCTTTCTTT. Amino acids: CASSGAGGGYEAFF.

The chain uses TRBV29-1 and TRBJ1-1; possibly TRBD1 for D (5 bases). CDR1 SQVTM and CDR2 ANQGSEA come from the germline V gene. Trimming stripped 6 bases from V and 0 bases from J, with 20 bases between. The CDR3 is made up of 16 amino acids. This CDR3 reads CSVRAHSGGVNTEAFF. The CDR3 bases are TGCAGCGTGAGGGCCCACTCCGGGGGTGTGAACACTGAAGCTTTCTTT.

The V and J genes are TRBV27 and TRBJ2-7; D may be TRBD1 (6 bases). The CDR3 totals 11 residues. CDR1 and CDR2 from the germline V gene are MNHEY and SMNVEV (reference sequence). As DNA, the CDR3 is TGTGTAGTCAGACAGGCCTACGAGCAGTACTTC. This sequence encodes CVVRQAYEQYF.

This chain joins TRBV10-3 and TRBJ2-7, with 8 bases identical to TRBD1. The germline V gene has CDR1 ENHRY and CDR2 SYGVKD. The V and J ends lost 4 bases and 3 bases, in that order; junction bases with no gene match: 5. This CDR3 is built from 14 residues. The CDR3 bases are TGTGCCATCAGTGCTTCGACAGGGGACTACGAGCAGTACTTC. Its protein product is CAISASTGDYEQYF.

The chain combines TRBV10-3 with TRBJ2-7, with 8 nucleotides matching TRBD2. Germline V gives CDR1 ENHRY, CDR2 SYGVKD. With 9 bases clipped from V and 3 bases from J, the junction kept 10 bases outside the gene matches. CDR3 length equals 14 residues. DNA for the CDR3: TGTGCCATTGCGAGCACAGCGGGGGTCTACGAGCAGTACTTC. The encoded protein is CAIASTAGVYEQYF.

This rearrangement joins TRBV21-1 to TRBJ1-5. TRBV21-1 counts as a pseudogene. CDR3 length: 13 residues. DNA of the CDR3: TGTGCCACCGAGGTGAGAAGCAATCAGCCCCAGCATTTT. Protein: CATEVRSNQPQHF.

V usage is TRBV18 and J usage is TRBJ2-5, with 8 bases identical to TRBD2. CDR3 length equals 16 residues. The V gene's germline CDR1 is KGHSH and CDR2 LQKENI. Trimming took 3 bases from V and 3 from J; bases not matched to a gene: 9. In nucleotides, the CDR3 is TGTGCCAGCTCACCCATTTTTAGTAGCGGGGAAGAGACCCAGTACTTC. Protein sequence: CASSPIFSSGEETQYF.

V gene TRBV5-6 combines with J gene TRBJ1-1, with D maybe TRBD1 (5 bases). V was pared by 3 bases and J by 10 bases, with 10 bases between. This CDR3 is 11 amino acids long. Germline CDR1 reads SGHDT; CDR2 reads YYEEEE. CDR3 amino acids: CASSSGIRAFF. In DNA, the CDR3 is TGTGCCAGCAGCTCAGGGATTCGAGCTTTCTTT.